This entry lists 32 T cell receptor beta chains sequenced from one sample in a study of blood T cells in healthy people across ages (dated by TCRdb to between 2014 and 2017). To prepare the library, 5' RACE was applied. The instrument given in TCRdb is Illumina HiSeq 2500. A second about 6 to 11 cycle PCR used a sample-barcoded 5' primer and a J-beta primer mix. TCRdb reanalyzed the raw reads on its own, using fastp at Q25 for trimming and MiXCR for clone calling, and kept in-frame beta chains. Each CDR3 protein gets just one entry, which takes the most common genes and DNA from the rows behind it. The sample table records about 800,000 distinct CDR3 sequences; 25% of these occur just once. The ten largest clones capture under 4.5% of the sample. Separately, the same data were catalogued under a study of T cells of mothers and their children.

The sequenced material came from blood. The receptors were sampled from a boy aged 5-17 years in good health.

J is TRBJ2-1 and V is TRBV12-3 or TRBV12-4, with D tentatively TRBD2 (5 bases). This CDR3 has 15 residues. Trimming cost V 6 bases and J 7 bases, with 19 bases left between them. CDR3 in DNA: TGTGCCAGCAGCACCTATCGTTCCCCGGGAAATGAGCAGTTCTTC. Its translation: CASSTYRSPGNEQFF.

The chain has TRBV21-1 and TRBJ2-2; the table's D call TRBD2 went unverified against the DNA. TRBV21-1 has pseudogene status. This CDR3 is built from 17 residues. CDR3 residues: CASSALTSGMNTGELFF. DNA for the CDR3: TGTGCCAGCAGCGCCCTGACTAGCGGGATGAACACCGGGGAGCTGTTTTTT.

About this clonotype: One end of the junction varies from germline; a read error may be responsible. This rearrangement joins TRBV6-5 to TRBJ2-2, with D possibly TRBD1 on 6 matching bases. This CDR3 contains 14 residues. Germline CDR1 MNHEY, CDR2 SVGAGI. The CDR3 is CACRTAQGTGELFF. The CDR3 region has the DNA TGTGCCTGCAGAACCGCCCAGGGGACCGGGGAGCTGTTTTTT.

The rearrangement links TRBV4-3 to TRBJ2-7; D ambiguous. This CDR3 has 16 residues. The germline CDR1 and CDR2 sequences are LGHNA and YSLEER. Trimming removed 0 bases at V and 0 bases at J, with 12 bases between. CDR3 coding DNA: TGCGCCAGCAGCCAAGATCTAACGGGCAACTCCTACGAGCAGTACTTC. Its protein product is CASSQDLTGNSYEQYF.

The rearrangement joins TRBV14 to TRBJ2-1; no reliable D call. Germline CDR1 and CDR2: SGHDN and FVKESK. The V end was cut by 4 bases, the J end by 5 bases, with 15 bases between. This CDR3 has 15 residues. Here the CDR3 reads CASSPDTFSNNEQFF. The CDR3 bases are TGTGCCAGCAGCCCTGATACCTTTTCCAACAATGAGCAGTTCTTC.

This clonotype was detected only a few times. This rearrangement joins TRBV28 to TRBJ1-1, with a tentative D call TRBD1 (5 bases). With 5 bases removed from V and 2 bases from J, the gap between germline ends came to 12 bases. This CDR3 spans 14 amino acids. From germline, CDR1 is MDHEN and CDR2 SYDVKM. The CDR3, as DNA: TGTGCCAGCAGTATTCGTAGGGGAAACACTGAAGCTTTCTTT. It specifies CASSIRRGNTEAFF.

V usage is TRBV10-3 and J usage is TRBJ2-5; no definite D call. The CDR3 length is 13 residues. V was shortened by 2 bases and J by 1 base, with 5 bases between the two germline ends. The germline gives CDR1 ENHRY, CDR2 SYGVKD. This CDR3 reads CAISEVPQETQYF. CDR3 in DNA: TGTGCCATCAGTGAGGTCCCCCAAGAGACCCAGTACTTC.

The V and J genes are TRBV25-1 and TRBJ2-5, with 8 bases matching TRBD2. Gene TRBJ2-7 matches the end of the DNA better, so the J call may be wrong. The germline V gene encodes CDR1 MGHDK and CDR2 SYGVNS. The CDR3 loop spans 15 amino acids. DNA of the CDR3: TGTGCCAGCAGTGGTTCGAACGCGGGGGGAACCGAGCAGTACTTC. Amino acid sequence: CASSGSNAGGTEQYF.

V is TRBV20-1 and J is TRBJ1-4; D perhaps matches TRBD1 (6 bases). The CDR3 sequence is 13 residues long. V was trimmed by 6 bases and J by 8 bases, leaving 16 bases between them. Germline V gives CDR1 DFQATT, CDR2 SNEGSKA (reference sequence). CDR3 bases: TGCAGTGCCCGGGCTGGGGGCGGCGAAAAACTGTTTTTT. This encodes CSARAGGGEKLFF.

V gene TRBV7-2 combines with J gene TRBJ2-7, with unresolved D. Germline V gives CDR1 SGHTA, CDR2 FQGNSA. CDR3 length equals 14 residues. With 1 base removed from V and 4 bases from J, the gap between germline ends came to 11 bases. As DNA, the CDR3 is TGTGCCAGCAGCTTAGAGTTAACAGTATACGAGCAGTACTTC. Protein sequence: CASSLELTVYEQYF.

The V and J genes are TRBV7-2 and TRBJ1-3, with D unresolved. The CDR3 has 15 amino acids. Germline CDR1 reads SGHTA; CDR2 reads FQGNSA. The V end was cut by 3 bases, the J end by 2 bases, with 11 bases between. The CDR3 nucleotides read TGTGCCAGCAGCTTCGACGGGCAGACTGGAAACACCATATATTTT. Translation: CASSFDGQTGNTIYF.

The chain couples TRBV3-1 to TRBJ2-7; D call uncertain. V lost 3 bases, J lost 2 bases, and 8 bases lay in between. The germline V gene has CDR1 LGHDT and CDR2 YNNKEL (reference sequence). The length of the CDR3 is 13 residues. The CDR3 here is CASSHAQAYEQYF. As DNA, the CDR3 is TGTGCCAGCAGCCATGCGCAGGCCTACGAGCAGTACTTC.

The rearrangement uses TRBV7-6 and TRBJ2-3; TRBD1 matches 8 bases. Germline values: CDR1 SGHVS, CDR2 FNYEAQ. V gave up 4 bases and J gave up 3 bases; unmatched junction bases: 3. The length of the CDR3 is 14 residues. Here the CDR3 DNA reads TGTGCCAGCAGCTCCCGGGACAGGACAGATACGCAGTATTTT. Residues: CASSSRDRTDTQYF. Combining the CDR3 with reference TRBV7-6 and TRBJ2-3 gives the whole variable domain GAGVSQSPRYKVTKRGQDVALRCDPISGHVSLYWYRQALGQGPEFLTYFNYEAQQDKSGLPNDRFSAERPEGSISTLTIQRTEQRDSAMYRCASSSRDRTDTQYFGPGTRLTVL.

This sequence joins TRBV6-2 or TRBV6-3 and TRBJ1-4; D might be TRBD1 (5 bases). The V end was cut by 2 bases, the J end by 6 bases, with 7 bases between. Per the germline V gene, CDR1 is MNHEY and CDR2 is SVGEGT. The CDR3 covers 13 residues. CDR3 sequence (DNA): TGTGCCAGCAGTTACCTCAGGGATGAAAAACTGTTTTTT. Protein sequence: CASSYLRDEKLFF.

The V call is TRBV9, the J call TRBJ1-5, with 11 bases fitting TRBD1. V shed 0 bases, J shed 1 base, and the junction held 12 bases outside the gene matches. This CDR3 has 20 residues. The germline V gene has CDR1 SGDLS and CDR2 YYNGEE. The chain's CDR3 is CASSVALEGTGGLSNQPQHF. CDR3 nucleotides: TGTGCCAGCAGCGTAGCTCTGGAGGGGACAGGGGGTTTGAGCAATCAGCCCCAGCATTTT.

V usage is TRBV5-1 and J usage is TRBJ1-4; D uncertain. Germline values: CDR1 SGHRS, CDR2 YFSETQ. CDR3 length equals 15 residues. The V gene lost 4 bases and the J gene lost 6 bases, with 16 bases spanning the gap. CDR3 region: CASSPDVDQDEKLFF. The CDR3 DNA sequence: TGCGCCAGCAGCCCGGACGTAGACCAGGATGAAAAACTGTTTTTT.

Only a few counts were recorded for this clonotype. The chain employs TRBV5-1 and TRBJ2-5, with 8 bases aligning to TRBD1. The end of the DNA aligns better with TRBJ2-7, so the J call may be wrong. The CDR3 spans 16 residues. Per the germline V gene, CDR1 is SGHRS and CDR2 is YFSETQ. The CDR3 spells CASSGRTGLSVYEQYF. The CDR3 DNA is TGCGCCAGCAGCGGACGGACAGGGCTGTCGGTATACGAGCAGTACTTC.

This clonotype was observed a handful of times. The rearrangement uses TRBV5-6 and TRBJ2-2; perhaps TRBD1 as D (6 bases). V was pared by 4 bases and J by 3 bases, with 16 bases between. The CDR3 contains 16 residues. Germline V gene sequence: CDR1 SGHDT, CDR2 YYEEEE. CDR3 sequence: CASSQNDYRDTGELFF. The CDR3 DNA sequence: TGTGCCAGCAGCCAAAACGATTACAGGGACACCGGGGAGCTGTTTTTT.

This clonotype was counted between two and nine times. The J gene is TRBJ2-1, the V gene TRBV2, with 12 positions matching TRBD1. The V and J ends lost 4 bases and 8 bases, in that order; junction bases with no gene match: 9. The CDR3 extends over 16 amino acids. CDR1 SNHLY and CDR2 FYNNEI come from the germline V gene. The CDR3 bases are TGTGCCAGCAGTGCTCACCGGGACAGGGGGCCCTATGAGCAGTTCTTC. Amino acid sequence: CASSAHRDRGPYEQFF.

This clonotype turned up a few times. V is TRBV5-1 and J is TRBJ1-4, with D unclear. CDR3 length: 12 amino acids. The germline V and J ends were trimmed by 4 bases and 6 bases, with 7 bases remaining between them. Germline values: CDR1 SGHRS, CDR2 YFSETQ. In DNA, the CDR3 is TGCGCCAGCAGCGCCCTAGATGAAAAACTGTTTTTT. Encoded protein: CASSALDEKLFF. Variable domain in full (rest from reference TRBV5-1 and TRBJ1-4): KAGVTQTPRYLIKTRGQQVTLSCSPISGHRSVSWYQQTPGQGLQFLFEYFSETQRNKGNFPGRFSGRQFSNSRSEMNVSTLELGDSALYLCASSALDEKLFFGSGTQLSVL.

The V and J genes are TRBV11-2 and TRBJ2-1, with 7 bases that match TRBD2. The CDR3 consists of 15 residues. Trimming cost V 5 bases and J 4 bases; bases outside gene matches: 8. The germline CDR1 and CDR2 sequences are SGHAT and FQNNGV. The CDR3, as DNA: TGTGCCAGCAGCGAGGGAGCGGGGCCATACAATGAGCAGTTCTTC. It translates to CASSEGAGPYNEQFF.

This clonotype has just a few counts. The chain is built from TRBV3-1 and TRBJ1-1; D is ambiguous. The CDR3 loop spans 15 amino acids. The germline V gene has CDR1 LGHDT and CDR2 YNNKEL (reference sequence). The V end lost 0 bases, the J end lost 1 base, and 9 bases lay between the germline ends. The CDR3, as DNA: TGTGCCAGCAGCCAAGATTGGCTTCCGAACACTGAAGCTTTCTTT. Translating gives CASSQDWLPNTEAFF.

This clonotype was counted a few times. The V and J genes are TRBV7-9 and TRBJ1-4; D uncertain. Germline CDR1 reads SEHNR; CDR2 reads FQNEAQ (reference sequence). With 5 bases removed from V and 3 bases from J, the gap between germline ends came to 13 bases. This CDR3 comprises 15 residues. CDR3 in DNA: TGTGCCAGCAGCCCCCCGGGCCCCCCTAATGAAAAACTGTTTTTT. It translates to CASSPPGPPNEKLFF.

In its sample, this clonotype was seen a few times. V is TRBV2 and J is TRBJ2-5, with D perhaps matching TRBD2 (6 bases). The DNA matches TRBJ2-1 better at its end, which makes the J call doubtful. Germline loops: CDR1 SNHLY, CDR2 FYNNEI. The CDR3 runs 17 residues. The CDR3 sequence: CASSGPGGAKYTNEQFF. The CDR3 DNA reads TGTGCCAGCAGTGGGCCCGGGGGAGCCAAATATACCAATGAGCAGTTCTTC.

In this sample, this clonotype turned up once. The CDR3 loop reads CASSVYGGLASDTQYF. CDR3 coding DNA: TGCGCCAGCAGCGTTTATGGTGGACTAGCATCAGATACGCAGTATTTT. This chain uses TRBV5-1 with TRBJ2-3, with 8 nucleotides matching TRBD2. The germline V gene encodes CDR1 SGHRS and CDR2 YFSETQ. After removal of 4 bases from V and 4 bases from J, the junction contained 11 bases not matched to a gene. The CDR3 covers 16 residues.

The gene calls are TRBV5-1 and TRBJ2-3; 7 nucleotides align to TRBD1. The CDR3 is made up of 15 amino acids. Trimming cost V 4 bases and J 2 bases; bases outside gene matches: 7. Germline V gene sequence: CDR1 SGHRS, CDR2 YFSETQ. The CDR3 DNA reads as TGCGCCAGCAGCCAAAGGACAGGTTACACAGATACGCAGTATTTT. Amino acid sequence: CASSQRTGYTDTQYF.

This clonotype was seen a handful of times. The chain employs TRBV7-2 and TRBJ2-7; D is uncertain. This CDR3 spans 18 amino acids. Deletions cut 0 bases from V and 2 bases from J, with 20 bases between. Germline V lookup: CDR1 SGHTA, CDR2 FQGNSA. CDR3 sequence (DNA): TGTGCCAGCAGCTTAGCTGGTGTTTGGGCCCTCCAACCCTACGAGCAGTACTTC. Its protein product is CASSLAGVWALQPYEQYF.

The rearrangement uses TRBV4-3 and TRBJ2-1; TRBD1 aligns across 9 bases. The CDR3 sequence is 18 residues long. J gave up 6 bases and V 0 bases, and 12 bases lay outside the gene matches. Germline V lookup: CDR1 LGHNA, CDR2 YSLEER. In DNA, the CDR3 is TGCGCCAGCAGCCAAGAATCCCAATATTCGACAGGGGGCAATGAGCAGTTCTTC. This translates into CASSQESQYSTGGNEQFF.

A few counts support this clonotype. This chain uses TRBV12-5 with TRBJ1-5; D remains ambiguous. V dropped 0 bases and J dropped 7 bases, with 10 bases sitting between them. The CDR3 is made up of 14 amino acids. Germline CDR1 LGHNT, CDR2 FRNRAP. The CDR3 DNA is TGTGCTAGTGGTTTGGTACCCGGGCGGCAGCCCCAGCATTTT. This translates into CASGLVPGRQPQHF.

The rearrangement links TRBV7-9 to TRBJ2-5, with 7 nucleotides matching TRBD1. The CDR3 length is 14 residues. CDR1 is SEHNR, CDR2 FQNEAQ, per germline (reference sequence). The V and J ends lost 4 bases and 4 bases, in that order; junction bases with no gene match: 6. CDR3 DNA: TGTGCCAGCAGCTCTCAGGGGGTGGTAGAGACCCAGTACTTC. Translation: CASSSQGVVETQYF.

J is TRBJ2-5 and V is TRBV12-3 or TRBV12-4; D ambiguous. The CDR3 sequence is 14 residues long. With 2 bases removed from V and 0 bases from J, the gap between germline ends came to 7 bases. DNA of the CDR3: TGTGCCAGCAGTTTATCGGTGGACCAAGAGACCCAGTACTTC. Translating gives CASSLSVDQETQYF.

This clonotype occurred a few times. The chain has TRBV7-2 and TRBJ2-5; D remains unclear. V was clipped by 3 bases and J by 6 bases, with 11 bases between them. Germline CDR1 SGHTA, CDR2 FQGNSA. This CDR3 comprises 13 residues. The CDR3 loop is CASSFGALQTQYF. CDR3 nucleotides: TGTGCCAGCAGCTTTGGAGCTCTACAGACCCAGTACTTC.